The TCR beta chain under discussion was sequenced for a study of T cell changes during pregnancy in multiple sclerosis. Measured with immunoSEQ multiplex PCR; TCRdb has only the in-frame clones, and not every one. The sample shows approximately 64,000 clones, 90% of them seen only once. The CDR3 runs to 18 residues. J lost 6 bases, V lost 4 bases, and 18 bases had no gene match. Germline CDR1 is SEHNR and CDR2 is FQNEAQ (reference sequence). This specimen was peripheral blood, taken in the second trimester of pregnancy. The V call is TRBV7-9, the J call TRBJ1-1; 9 bases are shared with TRBD1. The receptor's source is a female donor in good health, enrolled as a control in a pregnancy study. This chain's CDR3 is CASSSLVGTGNTRAEAFF. CDR3 DNA: TGTGCCAGCAGCTCCCTTGTTGGGACAGGGAATACCCGGGCTGAAGCTTTCTTT.